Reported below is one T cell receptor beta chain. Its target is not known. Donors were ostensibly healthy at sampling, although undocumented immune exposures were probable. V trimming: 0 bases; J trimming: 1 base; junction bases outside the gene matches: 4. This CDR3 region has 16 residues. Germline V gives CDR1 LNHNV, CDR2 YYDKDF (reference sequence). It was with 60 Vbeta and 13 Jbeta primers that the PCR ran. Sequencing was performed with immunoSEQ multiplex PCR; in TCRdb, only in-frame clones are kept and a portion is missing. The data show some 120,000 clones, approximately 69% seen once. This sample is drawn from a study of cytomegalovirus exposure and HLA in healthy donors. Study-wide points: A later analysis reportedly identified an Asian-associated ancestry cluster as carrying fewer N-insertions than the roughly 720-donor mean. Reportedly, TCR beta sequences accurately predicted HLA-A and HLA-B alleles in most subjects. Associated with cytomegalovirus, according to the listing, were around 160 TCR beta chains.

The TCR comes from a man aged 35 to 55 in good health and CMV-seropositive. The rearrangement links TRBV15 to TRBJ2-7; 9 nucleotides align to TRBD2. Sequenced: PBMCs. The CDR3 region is CATSRDLLAGSYEQYF. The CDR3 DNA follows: TGTGCCACCAGCAGAGATCTCCTAGCGGGGTCCTACGAGCAGTACTTC.